The entry below describes one TCR beta chain. What this receptor recognizes is not known. The gene nomenclature and germline references here are murine. The read gets to within 1 residue of the CDR3 end, and the germline J gene fills in the rest. The time point label for this specimen denotes: mouse harvest day 14 after allogeneic transplant. Each mouse graft consisted of 10^7 T-cell-depleted bone marrow cells plus 10^6 splenic CD5+ T cells and was given by tail vein injection. A major MHC-mismatch B6 (H2b) into BALB/c (H2d) model was used to model mouse GVHD, and tissues were profiled at day 7 or 14. On day 7 or 14 post-transplant, mouse tissues and retro-orbital blood were harvested with separate sterile tools for each animal, and livers were flushed beforehand. The receptor library was made with the immunoSEQ multiplex PCR assay. Adaptive Biotechnologies performed TCRbeta CDR3 sequencing at survey depth and reported CDR3 sequences, V/J genes, productive frequency, and template counts. TCR beta CDR3 regions were amplified from genomic DNA rather than RNA. The paper's processing steps were these. Pairwise repertoire overlap between tissues was quantified with Jensen-Shannon divergence, where 1 means complete divergence and 0 identical. Tissues were clustered by single-linkage agglomerative hierarchical clustering of pairwise JSD values and displayed as dendrograms. GLIPH2 was run on all patient samples with simulation_depth 1000, kmer_min_depth 3, cdr3_length_cutoff 8, keeping groups with more than two unique CDR3s. A standardized tissue-overlap score was calculated by extrapolating Jaccard GLIPH-group overlap across patients to a standard repertoire size of 1000 clones. Linear mixed-effect models, with tissue as a fixed effect and individual as a random effect, were used to test how diversity related to clinical or experimental variables. Here the immuneACCESS table is served through TCRdb, limited to in-frame sequences with V and J called. Missing clones are a known gap in these copies; in checked studies unresolved V genes cover under half, and the rest lacks a known reason. V, J and clone size reflect that table, while D and trimming were determined from the DNA. The sample has about 1,800 clones on record, 40% to 60% of them singletons. The ten largest clones take up around a third of the sample.

The CDR3 measures 15 amino acids from cysteine to phenylalanine. Only the CDR3 bases that were read are kept: 42 of them, in frame from base 1. V trim: 6 bases; J trim: 5 bases; unmatched bases: 5. CDR1 and CDR2 are read off the germline V gene (reference sequence) as KGHPV and FQNQEV. The entry originates in a study of tissue T cells after allogeneic stem cell transplantation (dated by TCRdb to the early 2020s). Regarding the study in general: TCR beta repertoires were profiled across many tissues obtained from research autopsies of patients with and without GVHD, as well as in mouse models of GVHD. The human arm was a prospective observational study without blinding or randomization. The study at large found these results: Few T cell clones were found to be shared across patients, but shared repertoire signatures across patients were revealed in a tissue-specific fashion by motif-based clustering. Within patients, how anatomically similar tissues were was a major factor shaping TCR repertoire composition, regardless of disease or transplant status. In both patients and mice, only a limited portion of the TCR repertoire detected in tissues was captured by blood and spleen T cells. A small and clinically heterogeneous patient cohort was studied, and sampling depth was acknowledged as a limitation. Which tissue TCRs were alloreactive or antigen-specific was not determined in the study, and some clones might have been persisting host cells.

This TCR came from a female BALB/c mouse given C57BL/6 T cells with graft-versus-host disease after an allogeneic hematopoietic cell transplant. Sequencing was carried out using blood. The chain joins TRBV26 to TRBJ2-2, and 11 bases in between align with TRBD1. CDR3 DNA, as far as it was read: TGTGCCAGCAGACGGGACAGGGGGGGGACCGGGCAGCTCTAC. Protein translation: CASRRDRGGTGQLY. The whole CDR3 region reads CASRRDRGGTGQLYF. Extended through the reference TRBV26 and TRBJ2-2 proteins, this CDR3 yields the full variable domain: NSKVIQTPRYLVKGQGQKAKMRCIPEKGHPVVFWYQQNKNNEFKFLINFQNQEVLQQIDMTEKRFSAECPSNSPCSLEIQSSEAGDSALYLCASRRDRGGTGQLYFGEGSKLTVL.